The 20 T cell receptor beta chains presented below share a single source sample, sequenced in a study of beta chain features in type 1 diabetes. The isolated RNA, all of it, was reverse transcribed, so expressed TCRB transcripts were what got sequenced. Clones were sequenced by immunoSEQ multiplex PCR, and TCRdb holds only the in-frame ones, with some missing. The table lists around 200,000 clones, less than 15% of them singletons. The sample consisted of central memory CD4+ T cells from blood. The receptors originated from a young woman in good health.

In this sample, this clone turned up a few times. The chain recombines TRBV7-2 with TRBJ1-3, with D possibly matching TRBD1 (6 bases). CDR1 SGHTA and CDR2 FQGNSA come from the germline V gene. This CDR3 has 14 amino acids. V lost 5 bases and J 4 bases, leaving 12 bases between the germline ends. The CDR3 is CASSNLQGGNTIYF. CDR3 coding DNA: TGTGCCAGCAGCAACCTTCAGGGGGGAAACACCATATATTTT.

The chain joins TRBV15 to TRBJ1-1, with 11 bases aligning to TRBD1. The V segment lost 3 bases and the J segment 4 bases; nucleotides outside the gene matches: 4. CDR3 length: 15 residues. Germline lookup yields CDR1 LNHNV and CDR2 YYDKDF (reference sequence). The CDR3 reads CATSSTGTGGTEAFF. CDR3 nucleotides: TGTGCCACCAGCAGTACCGGGACAGGGGGCACTGAAGCTTTCTTT.

This chain uses TRBV28 with TRBJ2-5, with D perhaps matching TRBD2 (6 bases). Germline V gives CDR1 MDHEN, CDR2 SYDVKM. The germline V and J ends were trimmed by 3 bases and 6 bases, with 11 bases remaining between them. This CDR3 has 13 residues. In DNA, the CDR3 is TGTGCCAGCAGTTTGTCGGGGAGGCAGACCCAGTACTTC. Protein product: CASSLSGRQTQYF.

The J gene is TRBJ2-5, the V gene TRBV7-2; TRBD1 agrees at 7 bases. The germline CDR1 and CDR2 sequences are SGHTA and FQGNSA. This CDR3 spans 18 amino acids. Trimming cost V 5 bases and J 7 bases; bases outside gene matches: 22. The CDR3 is CASSLRTGGFQKSGTQYF. CDR3 in DNA: TGTGCCAGCAGCCTAAGGACAGGTGGATTTCAAAAGTCCGGGACCCAGTACTTC.

The chain is built from TRBV9 and TRBJ2-1; 9 bases map to TRBD2. The germline CDR1 and CDR2 sequences are SGDLS and YYNGEE. J lost 8 bases, V lost 4 bases, and 7 bases had no gene match. The CDR3 runs 14 residues. The CDR3 sequence: CASSPPAGGYEQFF. CDR3 coding DNA: TGTGCCAGCAGCCCCCCAGCGGGAGGTTATGAGCAGTTCTTC. The whole variable domain, filled in from reference TRBV9 and TRBJ2-1, reads DSGVTQTPKHLITATGQRVTLRCSPRSGDLSVYWYQQSLDQGLQFLIQYYNGEERAKGNILERFSAQQFPDLHSELNLSSLELGDSALYFCASSPPAGGYEQFFGPGTRLTVL.

The chain combines TRBV29-1 with TRBJ2-3, with D perhaps matching TRBD2 (5 bases). Germline values: CDR1 SQVTM, CDR2 ANQGSEA. V lost 3 bases, J lost 1 base, and 11 bases lay in between. The CDR3 consists of 14 residues. CDR3 amino acids: CSVDLGVGTDTQYF. The CDR3, as DNA: TGCAGCGTTGATCTGGGAGTCGGCACAGATACGCAGTATTTT.

This clone was observed a few times. This rearrangement joins TRBV9 to TRBJ2-5; maybe TRBD2 (6 bases). With 4 bases removed from V and 5 bases from J, the gap between germline ends came to 18 bases. The CDR3 is made up of 15 amino acids. Germline-derived CDR1 and CDR2 are SGDLS and YYNGEE. DNA for the CDR3: TGTGCCAGCAGCCCGCGACTAGTCCTGAGCGAGACCCAGTACTTC. This gives the protein CASSPRLVLSETQYF.

This clone was picked up a small number of times. The V and J genes are TRBV27 and TRBJ2-1, with 10 bases fitting TRBD2. The CDR3 is made up of 17 amino acids. CDR1 MNHEY and CDR2 SMNVEV come from the germline V gene (reference sequence). The junction had 13 bases not matched to a gene; V was cut back by 7 bases and J by 4 bases. The CDR3 reads CASTDSWTSGWYNEQFF. The CDR3 DNA sequence: TGTGCCAGCACCGATTCTTGGACTAGCGGCTGGTACAATGAGCAGTTCTTC.

The chain links TRBV28 to TRBJ1-1; 9 nucleotides align to TRBD1. V was clipped by 6 bases and J by 3 bases; unmatched bases: 8. The CDR3 loop spans 15 amino acids. Looked up from germline, CDR1 is MDHEN and CDR2 is SYDVKM. CDR3: CASSPGQGSYTEAFF. The CDR3 nucleotides read TGTGCCAGCAGCCCGGGACAGGGTAGTTACACTGAAGCTTTCTTT. The whole variable domain, filled in from reference TRBV28 and TRBJ1-1, reads DVKVTQSSRYLVKRTGEKVFLECVQDMDHENMFWYRQDPGLGLRLIYFSYDVKMKEKGDIPEGYSVSREKKERFSLILESASTNQTSMYLCASSPGQGSYTEAFFGQGTRLTVV.

This clone was seen a few times. The gene calls are TRBV19 and TRBJ2-1; 7 bases line up with TRBD2. Germline V CDR1 and CDR2: LNHDA, SQIVND (reference sequence). V lost 2 bases, J lost 10 bases, and 8 bases stayed unmatched. The CDR3 spans 14 residues. The chain's CDR3 is CASSILAGVWEQFF. The CDR3 nucleotides are TGTGCCAGTAGTATATTGGCGGGAGTTTGGGAGCAGTTCTTC.

V and J are TRBV18 and TRBJ2-3; unclear D gene. The CDR3 is 14 amino acids. Per the germline V gene, CDR1 is KGHSH and CDR2 is LQKENI. Trimming left V 0 bases short and J 2 bases short, with 6 bases between. The CDR3 region has the DNA TGTGCCAGCTCACCACCGGCAGACACAGATACGCAGTATTTT. Protein sequence: CASSPPADTDTQYF.

This clone was seen a few times. The chain recombines TRBV30 with TRBJ2-7, with 8 bases that match TRBD2. The CDR3 is made up of 14 amino acids. The V gene's germline CDR1 is GTSNPN and CDR2 SVGIG (reference sequence). J was trimmed by 4 bases and V by 0 bases; bases with no gene match: 5. CDR3 loop: CAWSVRAGVYEQYF. The CDR3, as DNA: TGTGCCTGGAGTGTCCGAGCGGGGGTATACGAGCAGTACTTC.

The chain carries TRBV11-3 and TRBJ1-1; 9 bases match TRBD1. Germline CDR1 is SGHNT and CDR2 is YENEEA. This CDR3 has 15 residues. Germline trimming cut 5 bases from V and 2 bases from J; bases unmatched to any gene: 6. CDR3 DNA sequence: TGTGCCAGCAGCCCGGGGACAGGGAGAAACACTGAAGCTTTCTTT. Its translation is CASSPGTGRNTEAFF.

The gene calls are TRBV13 and TRBJ2-7; tentative D call: TRBD1 (6 bases). This CDR3 is 14 amino acids long. Between the trimmed V and J ends, which lost 4 bases and 4 bases, there was a span of 14 bases. Germline loops: CDR1 PRHDT, CDR2 FYEKMQ (reference sequence). CDR3 in amino acids: CASSSQGMIYEQYF. DNA for the CDR3: TGTGCCAGCAGCTCACAGGGAATGATATACGAGCAGTACTTC.

The chain has TRBV7-2 and TRBJ2-4; D possibly corresponds to TRBD1 (5 bases). The CDR3 loop spans 18 amino acids. Trimming shortened V by 5 bases and J by 0 bases, and 20 bases separated the two germline ends. Germline values: CDR1 SGHTA, CDR2 FQGNSA. This CDR3 reads CASSPRYTTTGAKNIQYF. CDR3 coding DNA: TGTGCCAGCAGCCCAAGATACACAACTACAGGAGCCAAAAACATTCAGTACTTC.

The chain couples TRBV5-1 to TRBJ1-2; 8 bases are a match to TRBD1. CDR1 is SGHRS and CDR2 is YFSETQ in the germline V gene. Trimming cost V 4 bases and J 6 bases; bases outside gene matches: 8. The CDR3 has 14 residues. In DNA form, the CDR3 reads TGCGCCAGCAGCCTCCGGGACAGGACGGATGGCTACACCTTC. Its translation: CASSLRDRTDGYTF. The full variable domain, with the rest looked up from reference TRBV5-1 and TRBJ1-2, is KAGVTQTPRYLIKTRGQQVTLSCSPISGHRSVSWYQQTPGQGLQFLFEYFSETQRNKGNFPGRFSGRQFSNSRSEMNVSTLELGDSALYLCASSLRDRTDGYTFGSGTRLTVV.

The CDR3 loop is CASSQTWTGGKLFF. The CDR3 nucleotides read TGTGCCAGCAGCCAAACTTGGACAGGGGGAAAACTGTTTTTT. V gene TRBV14 combines with J gene TRBJ1-4, with TRBD1 identical over 10 bases. The CDR3 sequence is 14 residues long. V lost 2 bases, J lost 10 bases, and 4 bases stayed unmatched. The germline CDR1 and CDR2 sequences are SGHDN and FVKESK.

A few counts support this clone. The chain combines TRBV30 with TRBJ2-5; a possible D gene is TRBD2 (6 bases). V lost 1 base to trimming and J lost 5 bases, with 14 bases between them. Germline V gene lookup returns CDR1 GTSNPN and CDR2 SVGIG (reference sequence). The CDR3 runs 14 residues. Here the CDR3 reads CAWSGGLGGETQYF. CDR3 sequence (DNA): TGTGCCTGGAGTGGAGGGCTAGGAGGGGAGACCCAGTACTTC.

The V call is TRBV14, the J call TRBJ2-4, with a weak D call TRBD1 (6 bases). This CDR3 has 15 amino acids. Per the germline V gene, CDR1 is SGHDN and CDR2 is FVKESK. V was trimmed by 3 bases and J by 0 bases, leaving 9 bases between them. Here the CDR3 DNA reads TGTGCCAGCAGCCAGGAACAGGGAGCCAAAAACATTCAGTACTTC. Translated, it gives CASSQEQGAKNIQYF.

This clone showed up just a few times. The chain couples TRBV10-3 to TRBJ2-3, with 9 bases that match TRBD2. Germline V lookup: CDR1 ENHRY, CDR2 SYGVKD. V was pared by 5 bases and J by 0 bases, with 9 bases of the junction left unmatched. The CDR3 sequence is 17 residues long. This CDR3 reads CAISPHRLAASTDTQYF. In nucleotides, the CDR3 is TGTGCCATCAGTCCTCACCGACTAGCGGCTAGCACAGATACGCAGTATTTT.